Below, one T cell receptor (beta chain) is given with its context. Germline values: CDR1 SGHDT, CDR2 YYEEEE. The length of the CDR3 is 15 residues. The J segment lost 4 bases and the V segment lost 4 bases, leaving 8 bases of the junction unmatched. This specimen comes from a study of shared clonotypes between healthy human individuals. Selected positively for CCR7 and CD45RO-negative, naive CD8 cells excluded terminally differentiated effector memory CD45RA+ cells. It was across several immunoSEQ plates that each subset's genomic DNA was evenly split. Some clones are missing from TCRdb's copy, which holds only in-frame ones; the method was immunoSEQ multiplex PCR. This sample has hundreds of thousands of clones, with roughly 95% found just once.

The material sequenced was naive CD8+ T cells sorted from blood. This sequence originates from a woman in her 30s in good health. The chain combines TRBV5-6 with TRBJ2-7; TRBD2 matches 10 bases. As DNA, the CDR3 is TGTGCCAGCAGCCCGTGGGGGACTAGCGCGTACGAGCAGTACTTC. It is translated as CASSPWGTSAYEQYF.